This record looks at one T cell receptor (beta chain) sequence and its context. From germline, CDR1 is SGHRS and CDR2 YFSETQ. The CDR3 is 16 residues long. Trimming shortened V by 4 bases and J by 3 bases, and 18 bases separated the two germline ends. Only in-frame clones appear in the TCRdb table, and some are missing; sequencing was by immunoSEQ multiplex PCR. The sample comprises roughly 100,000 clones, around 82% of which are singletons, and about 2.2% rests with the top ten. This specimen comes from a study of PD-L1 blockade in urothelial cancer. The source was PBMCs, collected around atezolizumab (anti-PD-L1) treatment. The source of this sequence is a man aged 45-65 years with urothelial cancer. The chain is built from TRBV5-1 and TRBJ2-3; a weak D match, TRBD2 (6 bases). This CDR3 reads CASSEWSSVVTDTQYF. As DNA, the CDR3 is TGCGCCAGCAGCGAGTGGTCTAGCGTAGTGACAGATACGCAGTATTTT.